This T cell receptor (beta chain) was retrieved from a study of blood T cell repertoires in COVID-19. V lost 4 bases to trimming and J lost 2 bases, with 8 bases between them. This CDR3 is built from 14 residues. Germline V gene lookup returns CDR1 SGHAT and CDR2 FQDESV (reference sequence). Original handling: By means of reference gene primer amplification, nucleated cell counts were estimated. The data were produced by immunoSEQ multiplex PCR, yet TCRdb's version contains in-frame clones alone and is incomplete. D and trimming were read from the DNA, whereas the V and J calls and clone size are those reported in that table. The top ten clones hold 7.8% of a sample with approximately 500,000 clones, less than 90% of them seen once.

V usage is TRBV11-1 and J usage is TRBJ2-2; D unclear. The source of this sequence is a woman in her forties or fifties with COVID-19, enrolled during active disease. Sequencing input: peripheral blood. CDR3 residues: CASSYFYNTGELFF. CDR3 in DNA: TGTGCCAGCAGCTATTTCTATAACACCGGGGAGCTGTTTTTT.